The text below deals with one T cell receptor (beta chain). Its antigen is still unknown. The data are from a study of cytomegalovirus exposure and HLA in healthy donors. Study-level findings and limits: In an earlier analysis, in fewer than 700 donors, most V segments appeared productive either ~87% or ~30% of the time. Listed as cytomegalovirus-associated were 170 or so TCR beta chains. Several of the most significant clusters appeared, in a later analysis, to be linked to common viral pathogens.

PCR was performed using 60 Vbeta and 13 Jbeta primers. The data were produced by immunoSEQ multiplex PCR, yet TCRdb's version contains in-frame clones alone and is incomplete. The sample has 95,000 to 120,000 clones, 70% to 85% seen once. The sequenced sample was PBMCs. The receptor comes from a woman in her thirties or forties in good health and CMV-seropositive.

CDR3 coding DNA: TGTGCCAGCAGACTAGCTTACGAGCAGTACTTC. Translation: CASRLAYEQYF. The chain carries TRBV6-1 and TRBJ2-5; D might be TRBD2 (6 bases). With the DNA end fitting TRBJ2-7 better, the J assignment may be wrong. CDR1 MNHNS and CDR2 SASEGT come from the germline V gene. CDR3 length: 11 amino acids.